The source of this T cell receptor beta chain is a study of molecular identifiers for immune sequencing clone quantification. It was with previously described methods and listed TCR primers that bulk TCR libraries were made. TCRdb redid the calling of the PCR reads with MiXCR, one entry per CDR3 protein. The data contain more than 450,000 distinct CDR3 sequences, about 26% of them seen just once; the ten biggest clones take up under 0.85%. This clonotype appeared once. The germline V gene has CDR1 LGHNA and CDR2 YNFKEQ. V lost 1 base to trimming and J lost 6 bases; unmatched junction nucleotides: 8. The CDR3 is 16 residues long.

Sequenced: naive CD8+ T cells from blood, with Jurkat cell RNA spiked in. As for subset: FACS-sorted CD8+CD4-CCR7+CD45RA+ naive T cells. This sequence was found in a human donor in good health. Some libraries in this study had Jurkat cell RNA spiked in. The chain links TRBV4-2 to TRBJ1-5; 8 bases are a match to TRBD1. The DNA for the CDR3 is TGTGCCAGCAGCCAAGGGGGACAGGACTTCGCTCAGCCCCAGCATTTT. Protein product: CASSQGGQDFAQPQHF.